This T cell receptor (beta chain) was profiled in a study of CD8+CD57+ T cells in acquired aplastic anemia (dated by TCRdb to the late 2010s). In the study overall: On average, sorted CD4+ and CD8+ cells yielded 3.2 ug of extracted DNA, with a range of about 0.17 to 27.4 ug. CD8+CD57+ expansion was defined as a frequency above the mean frequency observed in healthy subjects.

Here V drops 1 base and J drops 5 bases, and the junction holds 8 bases not matched to any gene. CDR1 is given as LGHNA and CDR2 as YSLEER, both from the germline V gene. From the cysteine up to the phenylalanine, the CDR3 has a length of 16 residues. Only CDR3 DNA remains: 48 bases, in frame from the first base. This clonotype was found many times. The clone's antigen remains unknown. No clone much larger than this one lies a single base away; base qualities are absent. Profiling of TCR beta VDJ combinations and CDR3 sequences used genomic DNA as the template. An Illumina HiSeq 2000 was the platform used for TCR repertoire sequencing. For the original study's pipeline: TRBV/TRBJ rearrangement plots, CDR3 size and DJ length profiles, and Simpson's diversity index were used to assess repertoires. Whichever DNA sequence was most abundant in the deep sequencing data was defined as the immunodominant clone. CDR3 amino acid sequences were screened for sharing across subjects and compared with published repertoires and the VDJdb database. TCRdb itself trimmed the public reads at Q25 with fastp, ran MiXCR and retained productive beta chains. Rows are combined by CDR3 protein, so each entry shows the most common genes and DNA. Here the V and J calls rest on TCRdb's processing, not on the authors' analysis. Present in this sample are some 200,000 distinct CDR3 sequences, roughly half of which were seen just once. The ten largest clones capture around 1.8% of the sample.

Paper-wide results and their limitations: Although 25 to 30 CD8+ CDR3 sequences were shared by patients and controls, these sequences appeared highly expressed in patients and within the immunodominant clones of patients. No significant difference in CD8+ Simpson's diversity was found between patients and healthy controls (P=0.060).

Expansion of CD8+CD57+ cells had been shown by flow cytometry in the patients chosen for sequencing. Every patient had a diagnosis of severe acquired aplastic anemia based on International Study of Aplastic Anemia and Agranulocytosis and Camitta criteria. No therapy had been received by the patients at the time of blood sampling. In this study, sorted CD4+ and CD8+ T cells from the blood of healthy subjects and of severe aplastic anemia patients had their TCR repertoires deep-sequenced. Patients were enrolled under clinicaltrials.gov protocols 00001620, 01623167, 00001397, 00071045, 00081523 and 00961064 in the USA. Ficoll-Paque density gradient centrifugation was used to isolate peripheral blood mononuclear cells. Before DNA extraction, CD4+ and CD8+ T cells were sorted by FACS or by magnetic beads.

Specimen: sorted CD4+, CD8+, or CD8+CD57+ T cells (not recorded which) from PBMCs. The rearranged segments are TRBV4-3 and TRBJ2-3, with 8 junctional bases fitting TRBD2. This clonotype was obtained from a human donor with aplastic anemia. This receptor has the CDR3 CASSQGSGGAGDTQYF. The nucleotides are TGCGCCAGCAGCCAAGGATCCGGGGGGGCGGGAGATACGCAGTATTTT.